This passage covers 20 T cell receptor beta chains from one sample sequenced in a study of beta chain features in type 1 diabetes. The study's findings and limits: In every one of the four CD4+ subsets, TCRB CDR3s were moderately but significantly shorter in Type 1 diabetes patients.

The investigators reverse transcribed all of the isolated RNA, so they sequenced expressed TCRB transcripts. Some clones are missing from TCRdb's copy, which holds only in-frame ones; the method was immunoSEQ multiplex PCR. Seen here are under 300,000 clones, approximately 15% observed once, and the top ten hold 0.015% to 0.02%. These receptors' antigens are unknown. Sequenced input: naive CD4+ T cells from blood. The receptors derive from a man aged 25-40 years with type 1 diabetes.

The table lists this clone with a few counts. V gene TRBV29-1 combines with J gene TRBJ2-3; 8 positions agree with TRBD2. Unmatched junction bases numbered 4, after V lost 2 bases and J lost 0 bases. Germline loops: CDR1 SQVTM, CDR2 ANQGSEA. The CDR3 runs 15 residues. The CDR3 nucleotides read TGCAGCGTTGAACGACTAGCGTCTAGCACAGATACGCAGTATTTT. Translation: CSVERLASSTDTQYF.

The V gene is TRBV4-1, the J gene TRBJ2-7, with 8 nucleotides matching TRBD1. CDR1 is MGHRA and CDR2 is YSYEKL in the germline V gene. CDR3 length equals 15 residues. V lost 5 bases to trimming and J lost 2 bases; unmatched junction nucleotides: 8. The CDR3 nucleotides read TGCGCCAGCAGCTACCGGGACAGGACAACCTACGAGCAGTACTTC. It translates to CASSYRDRTTYEQYF.

V is TRBV25-1 and J is TRBJ1-1; TRBD1 matches 8 bases. Trimming at V came to 4 bases and at J to 5 bases, leaving 9 bases not matched to a gene. CDR3 length: 15 amino acids. The germline CDR1 and CDR2 sequences are MGHDK and SYGVNS. CDR3 DNA sequence: TGTGCCAGCAGTGGGACGACAGGGGAGTGGACTGAAGCTTTCTTT. It specifies CASSGTTGEWTEAFF.

This clone showed up just a few times. The chain uses TRBV4-1 and TRBJ2-3; 7 positions agree with TRBD2. CDR1 is MGHRA, CDR2 YSYEKL, per germline. The CDR3 totals 16 residues. The V and J ends lost 3 bases and 3 bases, in that order; junction bases with no gene match: 9. The CDR3 DNA follows: TGCGCCAGCAGCCACGAGCCGGGACTAACGACAGATACGCAGTATTTT. This encodes CASSHEPGLTTDTQYF.

This clone has more than one count but fewer than ten. V and J are TRBV5-4 and TRBJ2-2; weak D call: TRBD1 (6 bases). CDR3 length: 13 amino acids. CDR1 is SGHNT and CDR2 is YYREEE in the germline V gene (reference sequence). The ends were cut back, 0 bases at V and 7 bases at J, with 7 bases in the middle. CDR3 sequence reads: CASSLGGRGELFF. The CDR3 DNA reads as TGTGCCAGCAGCTTGGGGGGGCGCGGGGAGCTGTTTTTT. Supplemented by reference TRBV5-4 and TRBJ2-2, the full variable domain reads ETGVTQSPTHLIKTRGQQVTLRCSSQSGHNTVSWYQQALGQGPQFIFQYYREEENGRGNFPPRFSGLQFPNYSSELNVNALELDDSALYLCASSLGGRGELFFGEGSRLTVL.

The chain recombines TRBV6-6 with TRBJ1-5; D gene uncertain. Per germline, CDR1 MNHNY and CDR2 SVGAGI (reference sequence). The ends were cut back, 4 bases at V and 1 base at J, with 5 bases in the middle. The CDR3 has 13 residues. For the CDR3, the DNA is TGTGCCAGCAGTTTGGAGAGCAATCAGCCCCAGCATTTT. Its protein product is CASSLESNQPQHF.

The genes are TRBV7-2 and TRBJ2-3; TRBD1 is a possible D gene (7 bases). Trimming took off 7 bases at V and 1 base at J, with 15 bases between the two ends. The CDR3 runs 15 residues. Germline CDR1 and CDR2: SGHTA and FQGNSA. The CDR3 DNA sequence: TGTGCCAGCACCCAGGGGGGTCAGGGCACAGATACGCAGTATTTT. It encodes CASTQGGQGTDTQYF.

This clone was detected only a few times. CDR3 residues: CASSPAGGRGETQYF. In DNA, the CDR3 is TGTGCCAGCAGCCCCGCCGGGGGGCGAGGAGAGACCCAGTACTTC. The V call is TRBV5-4, the J call TRBJ2-5; D perhaps matches TRBD2 (7 bases). The CDR3 consists of 15 residues. V lost 4 bases, J lost 4 bases, and 17 bases lay in between. CDR1 SGHNT and CDR2 YYREEE come from the germline V gene (reference sequence). Together with reference TRBV5-4 and TRBJ2-5, the CDR3 gives the full variable domain: ETGVTQSPTHLIKTRGQQVTLRCSSQSGHNTVSWYQQALGQGPQFIFQYYREEENGRGNFPPRFSGLQFPNYSSELNVNALELDDSALYLCASSPAGGRGETQYFGPGTRLLVL.

V gene TRBV11-2 combines with J gene TRBJ2-1; 9 bases align to TRBD2. From germline, CDR1 is SGHAT and CDR2 FQNNGV. The CDR3 sequence is 16 residues long. V shed 1 base and J 3 bases; nucleotides not matched to a gene: 4. The CDR3, as DNA: TGTGCCAGCAGCTTAGCCCGCGGGAGGGTCTACAATGAGCAGTTCTTC. Residues: CASSLARGRVYNEQFF.

The chain carries TRBV30 and TRBJ2-1; TRBD1 agrees at 9 bases. Germline lookup yields CDR1 GTSNPN and CDR2 SVGIG (reference sequence). This CDR3 contains 13 residues. Germline trimming cut 8 bases from V and 7 bases from J; bases unmatched to any gene: 9. The CDR3 region has the DNA TGTGCCAGTGGGCCGACAGGGGGAAATGAGCAGTTCTTC. Its translation is CASGPTGGNEQFF.

V is TRBV7-2 and J is TRBJ2-5, with TRBD2 matching over 8 bases. V lost 6 bases to trimming and J lost 5 bases; unmatched junction nucleotides: 17. CDR3 length equals 17 residues. Germline V gene sequence: CDR1 SGHTA, CDR2 FQGNSA. This chain's CDR3 is CASRDRWAGGLGETQYF. The CDR3 nucleotides read TGTGCCAGCAGGGACCGCTGGGCGGGGGGCCTTGGGGAGACCCAGTACTTC.

This clone was observed a few times. The chain employs TRBV5-1 and TRBJ2-3; a possible D gene is TRBD2 (6 bases). There are 14 residues in the CDR3. The V gene lost 4 bases and the J gene lost 4 bases, with 13 bases spanning the gap. Germline V lookup: CDR1 SGHRS, CDR2 YFSETQ. CDR3 loop: CASSPPGGSDTQYF. CDR3 DNA: TGCGCCAGCAGCCCCCCCGGGGGATCAGATACGCAGTATTTT.

The V call is TRBV4-1, the J call TRBJ2-1; TRBD2 agrees at 9 bases. After removal of 1 base from V and 4 bases from J, the junction contained 8 bases not matched to a gene. The CDR3 spans 17 residues. Germline CDR1 MGHRA, CDR2 YSYEKL. This CDR3 reads CASSQAFLAGPYNEQFF. The CDR3 DNA sequence: TGCGCCAGCAGCCAAGCGTTCCTAGCGGGGCCATACAATGAGCAGTTCTTC.

CDR3 protein: CATSRVMGYEQYF. The CDR3 DNA is TGTGCCACCAGCAGAGTGATGGGCTACGAGCAGTACTTC. The chain carries TRBV15 and TRBJ2-5; D ambiguous. The tail of the sequence fits TRBJ2-7 better, so the J call may be wrong. The germline CDR1 and CDR2 sequences are LNHNV and YYDKDF (reference sequence). This CDR3 contains 13 residues.

This clone was detected only a few times. The chain carries TRBV5-1 and TRBJ2-3, with a possible D match to TRBD2 (6 bases). This CDR3 has 11 residues. The germline V and J ends were trimmed by 5 bases and 10 bases, with 11 bases remaining between them. Germline CDR1 and CDR2: SGHRS and YFSETQ. CDR3 nucleotide sequence: TGCGCCAGCAGGGAGGAGGGCCCGCAGTATTTT. Its translation: CASREEGPQYF.

This clone has more than one count but fewer than ten. CDR3 nucleotides: TGCAGCGTTGGCCAGGGGCTGGGCACTGAAGCTTTCTTT. Protein product: CSVGQGLGTEAFF. V is TRBV29-1 and J is TRBJ1-1; TRBD1 might be the D (6 bases). The CDR3 covers 13 residues. The germline gives CDR1 SQVTM, CDR2 ANQGSEA. Trimming left V 4 bases short and J 4 bases short, with 13 bases between.

This sequence joins TRBV4-1 and TRBJ2-1; 7 positions agree with TRBD1. The CDR3 totals 16 residues. Germline values: CDR1 MGHRA, CDR2 YSYEKL. The V and J ends lost 0 bases and 2 bases, in that order; junction bases with no gene match: 4. CDR3 region: CASSQDPQGAYNEQFF. As DNA, the CDR3 is TGCGCCAGCAGCCAAGATCCGCAGGGGGCCTACAATGAGCAGTTCTTC.

This clone has only a few counts. The chain links TRBV6-1 to TRBJ2-1; D gene uncertain. The CDR3 length is 14 residues. Trimming shortened V by 0 bases and J by 4 bases, and 7 bases separated the two germline ends. CDR1 MNHNS and CDR2 SASEGT come from the germline V gene. CDR3 in amino acids: CASSEATLYNEQFF. The CDR3 nucleotides are TGTGCCAGCAGTGAAGCCACCCTATACAATGAGCAGTTCTTC.

V gene TRBV5-1 combines with J gene TRBJ2-1; 8 nucleotides agree with TRBD1. The V gene end was trimmed by 4 bases and the J gene end by 2 bases; junction bases not matched to a gene: 5. In germline, CDR1 is SGHRS, CDR2 YFSETQ. CDR3 length: 15 amino acids. The CDR3 reads CASSMTGDPYNEQFF. CDR3 coding DNA: TGCGCCAGCAGCATGACAGGGGACCCCTACAATGAGCAGTTCTTC.

This clone was detected only a few times. The rearrangement joins TRBV4-1 to TRBJ2-5, with D perhaps matching TRBD2 (7 bases). CDR3 length: 19 residues. In germline, CDR1 is MGHRA, CDR2 YSYEKL. V lost 0 bases and J 5 bases, leaving 25 bases between the germline ends. The CDR3 DNA sequence: TGCGCCAGCAGCCAAGACGGTACTAGCGCATTAACCCAGGGGGAGACCCAGTACTTC. This codes for CASSQDGTSALTQGETQYF.